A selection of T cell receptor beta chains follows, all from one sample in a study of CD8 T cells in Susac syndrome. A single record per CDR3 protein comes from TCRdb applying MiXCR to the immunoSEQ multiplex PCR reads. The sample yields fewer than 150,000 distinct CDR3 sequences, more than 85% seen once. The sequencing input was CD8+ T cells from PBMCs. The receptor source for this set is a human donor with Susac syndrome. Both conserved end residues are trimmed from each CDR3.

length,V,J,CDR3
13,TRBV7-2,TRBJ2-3,ASIPWGGNTDTQY
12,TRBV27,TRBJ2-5,ASSPETSTGTQY
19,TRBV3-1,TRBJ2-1,ASSQDGLAGELRRSYNEQF
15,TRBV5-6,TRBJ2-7,ASSLRTWVAGAYEQY
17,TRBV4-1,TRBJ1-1,ASSPISGGGLRTNTEAF
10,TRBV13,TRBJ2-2,AIRRGTGELF
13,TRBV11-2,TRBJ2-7,ASSFTSGRADEQY
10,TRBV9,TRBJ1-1,ASQGGGPKAF
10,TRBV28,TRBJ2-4,ASMSGVDIQY
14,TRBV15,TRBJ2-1,ATSIGLAGVYNEQF
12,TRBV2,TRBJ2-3,ASSGAESTDTQY
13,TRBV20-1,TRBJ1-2,RVTIPLTGNYGYT
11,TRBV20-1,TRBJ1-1,SARDGLNTEAF
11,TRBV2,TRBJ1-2,ASRPTGSYGYT
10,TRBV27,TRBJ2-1,ASSLGDLPQF
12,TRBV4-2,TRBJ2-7,ASSQDLAAYEQY
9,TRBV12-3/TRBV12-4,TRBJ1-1,ASSLPNEAF
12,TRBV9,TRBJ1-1,ASSVDGGNTEAF
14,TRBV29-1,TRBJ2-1,SVVSSGLSSYNEQF
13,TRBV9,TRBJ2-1,ASSVAGLAYNEQF
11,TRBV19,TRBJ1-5,ASSIEGYQPQH
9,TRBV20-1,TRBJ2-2,SATYTGELF
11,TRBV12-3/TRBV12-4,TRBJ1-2,ASSLEAGHGYT
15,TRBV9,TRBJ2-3,ASSPGIAGLVRDTQY
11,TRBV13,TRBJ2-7,ASSPGTTYEQY
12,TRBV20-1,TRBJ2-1,SARDPAGDNEQF
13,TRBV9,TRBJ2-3,ASGVASGATDTQY
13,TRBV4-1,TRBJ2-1,ASSQVRDSYNEQF